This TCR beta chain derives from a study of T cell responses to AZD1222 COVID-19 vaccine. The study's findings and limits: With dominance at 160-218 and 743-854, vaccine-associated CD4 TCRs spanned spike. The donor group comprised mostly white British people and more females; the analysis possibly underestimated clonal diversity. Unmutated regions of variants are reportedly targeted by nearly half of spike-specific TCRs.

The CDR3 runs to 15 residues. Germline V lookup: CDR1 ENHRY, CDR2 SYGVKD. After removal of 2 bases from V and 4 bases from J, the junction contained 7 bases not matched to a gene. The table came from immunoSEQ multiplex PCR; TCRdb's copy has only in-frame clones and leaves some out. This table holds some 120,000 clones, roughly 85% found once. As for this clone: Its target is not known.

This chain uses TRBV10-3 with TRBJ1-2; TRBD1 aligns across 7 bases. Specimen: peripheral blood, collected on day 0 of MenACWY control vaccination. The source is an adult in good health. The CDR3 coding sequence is TGTGCCATCAGTGAGCCGGGGACAGCTATCTATGGCTACACCTTC. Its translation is CAISEPGTAIYGYTF.